The next 21 T cell receptor beta chains were all read from a single sample in a study of monozygotic twins with inflammatory bowel disease (dated by TCRdb to between 2017 and 2020). The method was 5' RACE. Sequencing relied on an Illumina HiSeq 2500. One entry per CDR3 protein sequence results from the TCRdb reprocessing of the reads, with DNA left out. The sample table includes about 350,000 distinct CDR3 sequences. The ten largest clones take up 2% to 2.5% of the sample. Material for sequencing was blood. These receptors originate from a human donor with ulcerative colitis or Crohn's disease, or a healthy co-twin of an affected twin (not recorded which).

The chain recombines TRBV4-1 with TRBJ2-5; the TRBD2 assignment by TCRdb is unverifiable without DNA. CDR1 and CDR2 (germline): MGHRA, YSYEKL. The CDR3 consists of 14 residues. The CDR3 here is CASSLLAPQETQYF.

The chain links TRBV12-3 or TRBV12-4 to TRBJ2-1. The CDR3 is made up of 16 amino acids. The CDR3 here is CASSQAGYWSYNEQFF.

The chain employs TRBV10-3 and TRBJ2-1; TCRdb reports TRBD2, a call that lacks DNA to check it against. CDR1 is ENHRY, CDR2 SYGVKD, per germline. The CDR3 spans 15 residues. The chain's CDR3 is CAIRRAGTRDNEQFF.

This chain joins TRBV29-1 and TRBJ2-2; lacking DNA, the TRBD1 call made by TCRdb goes unchecked. The germline V gene encodes CDR1 SQVTM and CDR2 ANQGSEA. There are 16 residues in the CDR3. The CDR3 loop reads CSVATPGQLNTGELFF.

The gene calls are TRBV12-3 or TRBV12-4 and TRBJ1-1; TCRdb names TRBD1, which stays unverified in the absence of DNA. The CDR3 contains 16 residues. CDR3 region: CASSFSQVGGNTEAFF.

The gene calls are TRBV14 and TRBJ2-2; TCRdb calls TRBD2, which cannot be checked without DNA. The germline gives CDR1 SGHDN, CDR2 FVKESK. The length of the CDR3 is 16 residues. The CDR3 loop reads CASSQEGLAHTGELFF.

This sequence joins TRBV28 and TRBJ1-1; TCRdb lists TRBD1, though no DNA is available to test this call. CDR1 and CDR2 from the germline V gene are MDHEN and SYDVKM. The CDR3 is 14 amino acids. CDR3 sequence: CASSSPGQGLRAFF.

The chain employs TRBV6-1 and TRBJ1-2; TCRdb's D call of TRBD1 is untestable without DNA. The germline CDR1 and CDR2 sequences are MNHNS and SASEGT. The CDR3 loop spans 15 amino acids. The chain's CDR3 is CASRDRDRAHYGYTF.

The V and J genes are TRBV20-1 and TRBJ2-3; TCRdb calls TRBD1, which cannot be checked without DNA. CDR3 length: 14 amino acids. Per the germline V gene, CDR1 is DFQATT and CDR2 is SNEGSKA (reference sequence). This chain's CDR3 is CSARRDGSTDTQYF.

The chain employs TRBV5-1 and TRBJ2-1; TCRdb gives TRBD2 as the D gene, but with no DNA this cannot be confirmed. The CDR3 covers 14 residues. Germline values: CDR1 SGHRS, CDR2 YFSETQ. The CDR3 reads CASSTQGTGNEQFF.

The gene calls are TRBV12-3 or TRBV12-4 and TRBJ2-7; absent DNA, TCRdb's TRBD1 call cannot be checked. The CDR3 extends over 15 amino acids. CDR3 sequence: CASRRTGQGTYEQYF.

The chain couples TRBV5-1 to TRBJ2-2; without DNA, the TCRdb call of TRBD1 cannot be checked. Germline CDR1 is SGHRS and CDR2 is YFSETQ. This CDR3 contains 17 residues. CDR3 loop: CASSLLSRTANTGELFF.

This chain uses TRBV20-1 with TRBJ2-7; the TRBD1 assignment by TCRdb is unverifiable without DNA. The CDR3 has 11 amino acids. The V gene's germline CDR1 is DFQATT and CDR2 SNEGSKA (reference sequence). The CDR3 sequence: CSAGDRYEQYF.

The CDR3 spells CSARPRGQYEQYF. The rearrangement joins TRBV20-1 to TRBJ2-7; TCRdb's D call, TRBD1, is unchecked because there is no DNA. This CDR3 has 13 amino acids. From germline, CDR1 is DFQATT and CDR2 SNEGSKA (reference sequence).

This chain joins TRBV20-1 and TRBJ1-4; the D gene TCRdb calls, TRBD1, cannot be checked with no DNA. CDR1 DFQATT and CDR2 SNEGSKA come from the germline V gene (reference sequence). The CDR3 is 16 amino acids. The CDR3 spells CSARAYRGATNEKLFF.

The chain links TRBV24-1 to TRBJ2-3. CDR3 length: 14 residues. CDR1 is KGHDR, CDR2 SFDVKD, per germline. CDR3 sequence reads: CATSEARFTDTQYF.

The rearrangement links TRBV10-3 to TRBJ2-5; lacking DNA, the TRBD1 call made by TCRdb goes unchecked. CDR1 is ENHRY and CDR2 is SYGVKD in the germline V gene. The length of the CDR3 is 15 residues. The CDR3 sequence: CAISKIGTDKETQYF.

The chain joins TRBV11-1 to TRBJ2-2. The CDR3 extends over 14 amino acids. Germline CDR1 is SGHAT and CDR2 is FQDESV (reference sequence). The CDR3 spells CASSLRSGTGELFF.

CDR3 loop: CASVDTRATDTQYF. This chain connects TRBV25-1 to TRBJ2-3; as DNA is missing, the TRBD2 call by TCRdb cannot be tested. This CDR3 region has 14 residues. Germline assignment: CDR1 MGHDK and CDR2 SYGVNS.

This chain links TRBV28 with TRBJ2-1; checking the TCRdb D call of TRBD1 is not possible without DNA. Germline CDR1 MDHEN, CDR2 SYDVKM. The CDR3 runs 18 residues. CDR3 in amino acids: CASSSDRSGTGNYNEQFF.

The gene calls are TRBV28 and TRBJ2-5; checking the TCRdb D call of TRBD2 is not possible without DNA. This CDR3 has 15 residues. Germline CDR1 reads MDHEN; CDR2 reads SYDVKM. The CDR3 loop reads CASSMASGYQETQYF.